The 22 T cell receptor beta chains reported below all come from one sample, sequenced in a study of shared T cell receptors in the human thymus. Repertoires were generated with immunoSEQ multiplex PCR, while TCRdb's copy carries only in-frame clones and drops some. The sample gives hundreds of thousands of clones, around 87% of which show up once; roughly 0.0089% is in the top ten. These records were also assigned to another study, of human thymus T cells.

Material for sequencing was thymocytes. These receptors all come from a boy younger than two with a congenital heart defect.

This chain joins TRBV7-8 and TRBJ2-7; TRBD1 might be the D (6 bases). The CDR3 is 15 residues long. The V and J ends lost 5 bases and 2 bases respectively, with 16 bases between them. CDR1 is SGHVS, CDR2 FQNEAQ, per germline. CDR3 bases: TGTGCCAGCAGCCCAACCCAGGACAGTGCCTACGAGCAGTACTTC. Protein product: CASSPTQDSAYEQYF. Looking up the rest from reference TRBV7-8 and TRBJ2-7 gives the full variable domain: GAGVSQSPRYKVAKRGQDVALRCDPISGHVSLFWYQQALGQGPEFLTYFQNEAQLDKSGLPSDRFFAERPEGSVSTLKIQRTQQEDSAVYLCASSPTQDSAYEQYFGPGTRLTVT.

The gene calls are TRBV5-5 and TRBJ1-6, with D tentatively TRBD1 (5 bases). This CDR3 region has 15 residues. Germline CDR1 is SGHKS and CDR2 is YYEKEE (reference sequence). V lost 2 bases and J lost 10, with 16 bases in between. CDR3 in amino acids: CASSFWGVPRSPLHF. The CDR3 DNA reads TGTGCCAGCAGCTTTTGGGGGGTTCCGAGGTCACCCCTCCACTTT.

DNA for the CDR3: TGCGCCAGCAGCTTTAGCGGGAGGGACAACGAGCAGTACTTC. Protein: CASSFSGRDNEQYF. The V call is TRBV5-1, the J call TRBJ2-7, with 11 bases identical to TRBD2. V gave up 2 bases and J gave up 5 bases; unmatched junction bases: 3. Germline V gives CDR1 SGHRS, CDR2 YFSETQ. This CDR3 spans 14 amino acids.

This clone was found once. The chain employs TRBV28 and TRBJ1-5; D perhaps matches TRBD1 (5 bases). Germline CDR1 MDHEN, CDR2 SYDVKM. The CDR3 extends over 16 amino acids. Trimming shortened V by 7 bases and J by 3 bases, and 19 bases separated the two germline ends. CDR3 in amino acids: CASKDLRDPYNQPQHF. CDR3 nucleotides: TGTGCCAGCAAGGACCTCAGGGATCCCTACAATCAGCCCCAGCATTTT.

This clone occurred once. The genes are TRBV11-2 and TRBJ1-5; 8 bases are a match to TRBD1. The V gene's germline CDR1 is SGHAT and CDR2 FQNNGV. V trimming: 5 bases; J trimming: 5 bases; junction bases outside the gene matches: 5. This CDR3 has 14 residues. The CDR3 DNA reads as TGTGCCAGCAGCCCAGCAGGGGGCTATCAGCCCCAGCATTTT. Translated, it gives CASSPAGGYQPQHF.

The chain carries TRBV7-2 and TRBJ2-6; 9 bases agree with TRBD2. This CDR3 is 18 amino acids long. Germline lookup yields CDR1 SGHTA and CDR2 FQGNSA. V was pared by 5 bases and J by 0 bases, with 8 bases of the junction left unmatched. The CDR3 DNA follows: TGTGCCAGCAGCCCCAAGACTAGCGGAATCTCTGGGGCCAACGTCCTGACTTTC. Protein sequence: CASSPKTSGISGANVLTF.

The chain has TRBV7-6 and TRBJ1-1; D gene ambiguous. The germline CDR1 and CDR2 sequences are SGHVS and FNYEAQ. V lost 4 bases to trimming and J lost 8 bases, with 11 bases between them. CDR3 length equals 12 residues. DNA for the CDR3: TGTGCCAGCAGCTCCCCGGGGTCAGAAGCTTTCTTT. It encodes CASSSPGSEAFF.

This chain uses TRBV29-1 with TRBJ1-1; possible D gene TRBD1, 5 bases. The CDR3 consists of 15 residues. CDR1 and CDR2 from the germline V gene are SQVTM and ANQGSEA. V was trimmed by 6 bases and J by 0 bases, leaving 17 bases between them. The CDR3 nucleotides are TGCAGCGTCGCCGGGGGGGGTTGGGTGAACACTGAAGCTTTCTTT. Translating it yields CSVAGGGWVNTEAFF.

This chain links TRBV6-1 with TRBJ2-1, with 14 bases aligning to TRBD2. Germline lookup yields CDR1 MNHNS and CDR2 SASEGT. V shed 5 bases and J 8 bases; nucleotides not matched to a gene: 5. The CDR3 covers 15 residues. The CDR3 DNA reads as TGTGCCAGCAGTCGGACTAGCGGGGGGTCACATGAGCAGTTCTTC. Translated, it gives CASSRTSGGSHEQFF.

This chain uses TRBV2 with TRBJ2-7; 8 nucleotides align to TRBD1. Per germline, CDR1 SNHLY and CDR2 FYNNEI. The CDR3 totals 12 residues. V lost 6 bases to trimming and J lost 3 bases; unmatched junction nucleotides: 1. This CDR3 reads CASRGTGYEQYF. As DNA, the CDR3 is TGTGCCAGCAGGGGGACAGGCTACGAGCAGTACTTC.

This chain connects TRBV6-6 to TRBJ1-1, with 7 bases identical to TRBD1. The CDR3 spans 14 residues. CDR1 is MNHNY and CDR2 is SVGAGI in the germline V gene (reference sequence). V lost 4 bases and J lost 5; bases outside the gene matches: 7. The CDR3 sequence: CASSFLTGLTEAFF. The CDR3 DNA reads TGTGCCAGCAGTTTCCTGACAGGGCTTACTGAAGCTTTCTTT.

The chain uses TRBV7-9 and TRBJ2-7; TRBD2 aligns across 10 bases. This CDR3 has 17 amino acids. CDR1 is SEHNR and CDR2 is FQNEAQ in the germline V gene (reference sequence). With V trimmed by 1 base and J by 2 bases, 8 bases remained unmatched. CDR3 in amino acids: CASSLEPSGGPTYEQYF. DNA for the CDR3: TGTGCCAGCAGCTTAGAGCCTAGCGGGGGCCCCACCTACGAGCAGTACTTC.

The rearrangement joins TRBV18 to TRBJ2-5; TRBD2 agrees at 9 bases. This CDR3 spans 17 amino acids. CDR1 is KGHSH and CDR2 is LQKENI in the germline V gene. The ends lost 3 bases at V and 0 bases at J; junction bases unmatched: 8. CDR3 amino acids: CASSPRESGGHQETQYF. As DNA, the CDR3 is TGTGCCAGCTCACCCCGAGAAAGCGGGGGGCACCAAGAGACCCAGTACTTC.

CDR3 bases: TGTGCCAGCAGCCCGGACCCCAAGGGGGAGACCCAGTACTTC. It is translated as CASSPDPKGETQYF. This rearrangement joins TRBV7-2 to TRBJ2-5; possible D gene TRBD1, 5 bases. The germline V gene encodes CDR1 SGHTA and CDR2 FQGNSA. V lost 5 bases and J 5 bases, leaving 15 bases between the germline ends. The CDR3 sequence is 14 residues long.

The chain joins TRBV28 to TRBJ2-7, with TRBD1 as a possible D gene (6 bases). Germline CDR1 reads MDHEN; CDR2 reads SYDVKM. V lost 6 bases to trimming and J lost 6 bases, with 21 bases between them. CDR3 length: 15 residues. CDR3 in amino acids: CASRFHRDKCPEQYF. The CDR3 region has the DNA TGTGCCAGCAGGTTCCACCGGGACAAATGCCCCGAGCAGTACTTC.

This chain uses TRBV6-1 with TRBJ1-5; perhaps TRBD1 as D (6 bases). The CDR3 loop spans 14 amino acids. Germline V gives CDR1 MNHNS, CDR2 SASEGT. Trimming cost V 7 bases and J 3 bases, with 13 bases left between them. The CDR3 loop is CASNLGQINQPQHF. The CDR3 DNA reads TGTGCCAGCAACCTTGGACAGATCAATCAGCCCCAGCATTTT.

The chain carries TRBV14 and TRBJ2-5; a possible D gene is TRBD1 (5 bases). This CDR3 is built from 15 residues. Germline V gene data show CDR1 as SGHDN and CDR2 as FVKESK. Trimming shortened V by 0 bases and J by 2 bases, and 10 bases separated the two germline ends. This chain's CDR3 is CASSQESREQETQYF. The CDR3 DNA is TGTGCCAGCAGCCAAGAGTCCAGGGAACAAGAGACCCAGTACTTC.

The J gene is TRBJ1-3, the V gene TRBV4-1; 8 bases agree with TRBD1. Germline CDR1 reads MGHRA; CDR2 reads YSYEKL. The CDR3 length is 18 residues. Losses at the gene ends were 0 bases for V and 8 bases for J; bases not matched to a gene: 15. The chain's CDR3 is CASSQDGRLGTGGDTIYF. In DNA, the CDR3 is TGCGCCAGCAGCCAAGATGGGAGACTGGGGACAGGTGGGGACACCATATATTTT.

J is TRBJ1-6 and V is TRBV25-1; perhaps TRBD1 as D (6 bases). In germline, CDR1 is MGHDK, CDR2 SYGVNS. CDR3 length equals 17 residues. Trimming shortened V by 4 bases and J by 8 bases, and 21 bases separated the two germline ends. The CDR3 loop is CASSGHTGSGLDSPLHF. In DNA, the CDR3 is TGTGCCAGCAGTGGCCATACAGGGTCAGGCTTGGATTCACCCCTCCACTTT.

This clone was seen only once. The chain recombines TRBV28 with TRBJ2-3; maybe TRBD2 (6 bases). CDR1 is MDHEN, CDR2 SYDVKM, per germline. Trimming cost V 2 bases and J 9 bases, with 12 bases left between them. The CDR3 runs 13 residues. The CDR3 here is CASSLVRRATQYF. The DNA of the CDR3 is TGTGCCAGCAGTTTAGTTCGGAGGGCCACGCAGTATTTT.

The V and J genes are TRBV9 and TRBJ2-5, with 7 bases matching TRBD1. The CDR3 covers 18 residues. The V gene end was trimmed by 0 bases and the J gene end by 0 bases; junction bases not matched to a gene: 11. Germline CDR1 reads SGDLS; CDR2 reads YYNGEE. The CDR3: CASSVEAQGTDDQETQYF. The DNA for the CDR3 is TGTGCCAGCAGCGTAGAGGCCCAGGGGACAGACGACCAAGAGACCCAGTACTTC.

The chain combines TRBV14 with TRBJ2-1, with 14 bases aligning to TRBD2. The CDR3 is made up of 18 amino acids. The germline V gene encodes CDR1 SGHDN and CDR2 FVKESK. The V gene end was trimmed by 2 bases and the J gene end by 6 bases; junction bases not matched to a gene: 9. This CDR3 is CASSQPTSGRVPTNEQFF. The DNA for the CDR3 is TGTGCCAGCAGCCAACCGACTAGCGGGAGGGTGCCCACCAATGAGCAGTTCTTC.